This is a list of T cell receptor beta chains from one sample in a study of blood T cell repertoires in COVID-19. TCRdb's copy holds only in-frame clones and misses some; the assay was immunoSEQ multiplex PCR. The sample consists of around 100,000 clones, 85% to 95% of them appearing once. Sample: peripheral blood. Receptors originate from a man aged 50-60 years with active COVID-19. Each CDR3 is given with its conserved first and last residue. D genes are given only for firm matches. The size of a clone is reported for some rows only, either as once, few or many, or as a class for expanded clones.

CDR3aa	CDR3nt	abundance	v_gene	j_gene	d_gene
CASTPMRASGSHEQYF	TGTGCCAGCACTCCGATGCGGGCTAGCGGGAGCCACGAGCAGTACTTC	.	TRBV27	TRBJ2-7	TRBD2
CAISESGGDNSYEQYF	TGTGCCATCAGTGAGTCGGGGGGAGACAACTCCTACGAGCAGTACTTC	.	TRBV10-3	TRBJ2-7	.
CAWRGGRSGANVLTF	TGTGCCTGGAGGGGGGGAAGATCTGGGGCCAACGTCCTGACTTTC	.	TRBV30	TRBJ2-6	.
CASSLGGQGSSPLHF	TGTGCCAGCAGCTTGGGCGGACAGGGAAGTTCACCCCTCCACTTT	.	TRBV5-4	TRBJ1-6	TRBD1
CASSLERSSTDTQYF	TGTGCCAGCAGTTTGGAGCGGTCTAGCACAGATACGCAGTATTTT	.	TRBV27	TRBJ2-3	.
CASRALGLAGVFEQYF	TGTGCCAGCAGGGCCCTTGGGCTAGCGGGAGTTTTCGAGCAGTACTTC	.	TRBV3-1/TRBV3-2	TRBJ2-7	TRBD2
CASHRDSSYEQYF	TGCGCCAGCCACCGGGACAGCTCCTACGAGCAGTACTTC	.	TRBV10-2	TRBJ2-7	TRBD1
CASSQGTGTWNTIYF	TGTGCCAGCAGCCAAGGTACCGGGACATGGAACACCATATATTTT	.	TRBV3-1/TRBV3-2	TRBJ1-3	.
CASSLVVPTGELFF	TGTGCCAGCAGCTTAGTAGTCCCCACCGGGGAGCTGTTTTTT	.	TRBV11-2	TRBJ2-2	.
CASSRTEDGYTF	TGTGCCAGTTCGCGGACAGAAGATGGCTACACCTTC	.	TRBV19	TRBJ1-2	.
CASSQRAGNPDRGYGYTF	TGTGCCAGCAGCCAGAGAGCCGGGAACCCAGATCGTGGCTATGGCTACACCTTC	.	TRBV3-1/TRBV3-2	TRBJ1-2	.
CASSHRGGLAGADTQYF	TGTGCCAGCAGCCACAGAGGGGGACTAGCGGGGGCAGATACGCAGTATTTT	.	TRBV3-1/TRBV3-2	TRBJ2-3	TRBD2
CASSATSFSGNTIYF	TGCGCCAGCAGTGCAACAAGTTTCTCTGGAAACACCATATATTTT	.	TRBV10-2	TRBJ1-3	.
CASTPPLGQRFTEAFF	TGTGCCAGCACCCCGCCCTTGGGGCAGAGGTTCACTGAAGCTTTCTTT	once	TRBV28	TRBJ1-1	.
CASSPRRTSSHNEQFF	TGTGCCAGCAGCCCCCGTCGGACTAGTTCCCACAATGAGCAGTTCTTC	.	TRBV7-7	TRBJ2-1	TRBD2
CASSSQEATVAEAFF	TGTGCCAGCAGCTCCCAGGAGGCAACCGTCGCTGAAGCTTTCTTT	.	TRBV7-8	TRBJ1-1	.
CASSPRQGAINTEAFF	TGTGCCAGTAGTCCGAGACAGGGGGCGATAAACACTGAAGCTTTCTTT	.	TRBV19	TRBJ1-1	TRBD1
CASSSGLATDTQYF	TGTGCCAGCAGCTCAGGACTAGCGACAGATACGCAGTATTTT	.	TRBV7-3	TRBJ2-3	TRBD2
CASLRNSDTQYF	TGTGCCAGCTTGAGGAACTCAGATACGCAGTATTTT	.	TRBV2	TRBJ2-3	.
CASSPGLAGNNEQFF	TGTGCCAGCAGCCCTGGACTAGCGGGAAACAATGAGCAGTTCTTC	.	TRBV9	TRBJ2-1	TRBD2
CASSVGREGYNEQFF	TGTGCCAGCAGCGTAGGGAGGGAGGGTTACAATGAGCAGTTCTTC	.	TRBV9	TRBJ2-1	TRBD2
CASSLWEATYNEQFF	TGTGCCAGCAGCTTATGGGAGGCAACCTACAATGAGCAGTTCTTC	.	TRBV5-5	TRBJ2-1	.
CASSITSGTPYEQYF	TGTGCCAGCAGCATCACTAGCGGGACCCCCTACGAGCAGTACTTC	.	TRBV7-9	TRBJ2-7	TRBD2
CASSPRRGGSYNEQFF	TGTGCCAGCAGCCCGCGGAGAGGCGGGTCCTACAATGAGCAGTTCTTC	once	TRBV9	TRBJ2-1	.
CASSFTTGGHEQYF	TGTGCCAGCAGCTTCACGACAGGGGGCCACGAGCAGTACTTC	.	TRBV5-6	TRBJ2-7	TRBD1
CASSPPSGNGYGYTF	TGTGCCAGCTCACCACCGTCGGGGAATGGATATGGCTACACCTTC	.	TRBV18	TRBJ1-2	.
CASSFARGDTQYF	TGTGCCAGCAGCTTCGCTCGGGGGGATACGCAGTATTTT	.	TRBV7-3	TRBJ2-3	.